This T cell receptor (beta chain) was obtained from a study of identical twins. Whole-study findings and limits: Invariant MAIT and iNKT cells may have partly biased zero-insertion analyses. Out-of-frame sharing of TCR alpha in monozygotic twins was underestimated by models.

This clonotype was counted many times. Its antigen remains unidentified. Template switching created a universal primer site, and the cDNA included unique molecular identifiers. Using its own MiXCR run on the 5' RACE reads, TCRdb lists one record per CDR3 protein. The sample has more than 200,000 distinct CDR3 sequences, around a tenth seen once. Per germline, CDR1 SGHRS and CDR2 YFSETQ. With V trimmed by 7 bases and J by 4 bases, 7 bases remained unmatched. CDR3 length: 14 amino acids. The sequenced sample was memory (CD45RO+) T cells sorted from blood. The clonotype originates from a woman aged 18-29 years in good health. V and J are TRBV5-1 and TRBJ2-2; 7 bases fit TRBD1. CDR3 region: CASSDRPSTGELFF. CDR3 nucleotides: TGCGCCAGCTCGGACAGGCCTAGCACCGGGGAGCTGTTTTTT.